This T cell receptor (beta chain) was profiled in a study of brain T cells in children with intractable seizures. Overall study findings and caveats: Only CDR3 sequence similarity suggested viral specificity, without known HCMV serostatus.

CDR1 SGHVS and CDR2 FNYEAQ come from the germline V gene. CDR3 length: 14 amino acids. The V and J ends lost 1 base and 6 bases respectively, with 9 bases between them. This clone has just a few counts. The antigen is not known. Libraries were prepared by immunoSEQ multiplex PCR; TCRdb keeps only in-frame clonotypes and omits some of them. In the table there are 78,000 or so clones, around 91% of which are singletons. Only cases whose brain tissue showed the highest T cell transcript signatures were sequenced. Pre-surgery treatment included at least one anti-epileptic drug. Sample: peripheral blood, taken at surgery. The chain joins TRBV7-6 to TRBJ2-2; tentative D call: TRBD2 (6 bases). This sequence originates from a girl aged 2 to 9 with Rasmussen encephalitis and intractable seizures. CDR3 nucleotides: TGTGCCAGCAGCTTAGTGGAGGGGTCCGGGGAGCTGTTTTTT. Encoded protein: CASSLVEGSGELFF.